This TCR beta chain was identified during a study of CD8+ T cells in alopecia areata. cDNA serving as the sequencing template came from extracted, reverse transcribed RNA. TCRdb keeps only in-frame clones here, not all; method: immunoSEQ multiplex PCR. The top ten clones hold 3.5% to 5.5% of a sample with tens of thousands of clones, approximately 60% of them seen once. The CDR3 has 14 amino acids. V lost 1 base to trimming and J lost 4 bases, with 9 bases between them. Germline V gene lookup returns CDR1 SGHVS and CDR2 FQNEAQ. Concerning this clone: Its antigen is currently unknown.

General observations from the study: Higher clonality was seen in lesional scalp than in normal scalp, especially in alopecia totalis/universalis. Scalp sample sequencing also detects resident alphabeta T cells of normal skin.

The authors sorted CD4+ cells into CD25+CD127- cells for a handful of patients. Collection of lesional scalp punch biopsies and peripheral blood was performed in alopecia areata patients. This clonotype was obtained from a human donor with alopecia areata. The sequencing sample was made of CD4+ Tregs sorted from blood. The V call is TRBV7-8, the J call TRBJ2-3; D may be TRBD2 (6 bases). The CDR3 DNA is TGTGCCAGCAGCTTAGGACTAGTGGCAGATACGCAGTATTTT. Encoded protein: CASSLGLVADTQYF.